These 7 T cell receptor beta chains originate from one sample sequenced in a study of blood T cell repertoires in COVID-19. Produced via immunoSEQ multiplex PCR; TCRdb's table is partial and in-frame only. The table has approximately 350,000 clones, more than 85% seen once. Material: PBMCs or T cells enriched from blood (not recorded which). The receptor set was obtained from a woman aged 30 to 39 who had recovered from COVID-19.

The chain is built from TRBV5-4 and TRBJ1-2; 10 bases agree with TRBD1. This CDR3 is built from 15 residues. Germline CDR1 and CDR2: SGHNT and YYREEE (reference sequence). The V and J ends lost 5 bases and 4 bases, in that order; junction bases with no gene match: 8. CDR3 amino acids: CASSSGQGIGYGYTF. The CDR3, as DNA: TGTGCCAGCAGTTCGGGACAGGGGATAGGCTATGGCTACACCTTC.

J is TRBJ1-1 and V is TRBV9; no definite D call. CDR1 is SGDLS, CDR2 YYNGEE, per germline. Deletions cut 3 bases from V and 4 bases from J, with 10 bases between. The CDR3 spans 13 residues. The chain's CDR3 is CASSAPTSTEAFF. CDR3 bases: TGTGCCAGCAGCGCACCCACAAGCACTGAAGCTTTCTTT. The full variable domain, completed using reference TRBV9 and TRBJ1-1, is DSGVTQTPKHLITATGQRVTLRCSPRSGDLSVYWYQQSLDQGLQFLIQYYNGEERAKGNILERFSAQQFPDLHSELNLSSLELGDSALYFCASSAPTSTEAFFGQGTRLTVV.

The V and J genes are TRBV4-1 and TRBJ2-7; no definite D call. V was pared by 0 bases and J by 6 bases, with 9 bases between. This CDR3 has 13 residues. Germline values: CDR1 MGHRA, CDR2 YSYEKL. CDR3 sequence (DNA): TGCGCCAGCAGCCAAGATAACTTAGCCGAGCAGTACTTC. Translation: CASSQDNLAEQYF.

The chain links TRBV5-6 to TRBJ2-2, with 7 positions matching TRBD1. The ends lost 4 bases at V and 7 bases at J; junction bases unmatched: 10. Per the germline V gene, CDR1 is SGHDT and CDR2 is YYEEEE. CDR3 size: 15 residues. CDR3 nucleotides: TGTGCCAGCAGCGCCCTCCCACGGACAGGCGGGGAGCTGTTTTTT. It yields the protein CASSALPRTGGELFF.

V is TRBV6-4 and J is TRBJ1-2; the match to TRBD1 covers 8 bases. CDR1 and CDR2 (germline): MRHNA, SNTAGT. This CDR3 region has 16 residues. Unmatched junction bases numbered 11, after V lost 6 bases and J lost 2 bases. CDR3 loop: CASSLEQGAGNYGYTF. CDR3 nucleotides: TGTGCCAGCAGCTTAGAGCAGGGGGCTGGAAACTATGGCTACACCTTC.

The chain links TRBV3-1 (or the pseudogene TRBV3-2) to TRBJ2-1; D remains ambiguous. V gave up 0 bases and J gave up 6 bases, with 12 bases separating them. The CDR3 covers 15 residues. Germline V CDR1 and CDR2: LGHDT, YNNKEL (reference sequence). As DNA, the CDR3 is TGTGCCAGCAGCCAAGATCTAACGGTATTCAATGAGCAGTTCTTC. This gives the protein CASSQDLTVFNEQFF.

J is TRBJ1-5 and V is TRBV5-1; no clear D gene. The CDR3 extends over 14 amino acids. The V and J ends lost 0 bases and 9 bases respectively, with 13 bases between them. Germline CDR1 reads SGHRS; CDR2 reads YFSETQ. The CDR3 nucleotides are TGCGCCAGCAGCTTGGGGAGCTACCTGTCGCCCCAGCATTTT. It specifies CASSLGSYLSPQHF.